Following are 14 T cell receptor beta chains from one sample sequenced in a study of blood T cell repertoires in COVID-19. Assay: immunoSEQ multiplex PCR; the TCRdb copy retains only in-frame clones and omits some. The sample holds about 88,000 clones, approximately 90% seen once. Sequencing was carried out using peripheral blood. These receptors originate from a woman of 80 years or more with acute or convalescent COVID-19.

The V call is TRBV19, the J call TRBJ2-3; 10 nucleotides agree with TRBD1. This CDR3 has 13 amino acids. The germline V gene has CDR1 LNHDA and CDR2 SQIVND (reference sequence). With 6 bases clipped from V and 4 bases from J, the junction kept 1 base outside the gene matches. The DNA for the CDR3 is TGTGCCAGTAGGGACAGGGGGGCAGATACGCAGTATTTT. Its protein is CASRDRGADTQYF.

The chain uses TRBV7-9 and TRBJ1-3; TRBD1 matches 11 bases. The CDR3 is 14 amino acids. CDR1 SEHNR and CDR2 FQNEAQ come from the germline V gene (reference sequence). V lost 3 bases, J lost 7 bases, and 2 bases stayed unmatched. The CDR3 protein is CASSFGTGGNTIYF. In DNA, the CDR3 is TGTGCCAGCAGCTTCGGGACAGGGGGGAACACCATATATTTT. Together with reference TRBV7-9 and TRBJ1-3, the CDR3 gives the full variable domain: DTGVSQNPRHKITKRGQNVTFRCDPISEHNRLYWYRQTLGQGPEFLTYFQNEAQLEKSRLLSDRFSAERPKGSFSTLEIQRTEQGDSAMYLCASSFGTGGNTIYFGEGSWLTVV.

This rearrangement joins TRBV3-1 (or the pseudogene TRBV3-2) to TRBJ2-2; TRBD1 aligns across 10 bases. CDR1 LGHDT and CDR2 YNNKEL come from the germline V gene (reference sequence). The CDR3 consists of 17 residues. Unmatched junction bases numbered 12, after V lost 4 bases and J lost 7 bases. Here the CDR3 DNA reads TGTGCCAGCAGCCCAATTAGGGGGACAGGGGACCTCGGGGAGCTGTTTTTT. Encoded protein: CASSPIRGTGDLGELFF.

The chain joins TRBV7-9 to TRBJ1-2, with 8 bases matching TRBD1. CDR3 length: 16 amino acids. After removal of 5 bases from V and 6 bases from J, the junction contained 14 bases not matched to a gene. CDR1 SEHNR and CDR2 FQNEAQ come from the germline V gene (reference sequence). CDR3 residues: CASSPKGQGAGDGYTF. The CDR3 DNA reads as TGTGCCAGCAGCCCAAAAGGGCAGGGGGCGGGAGATGGCTACACCTTC.

The rearrangement links TRBV6-5 to TRBJ1-2, with TRBD1 as a possible D gene (6 bases). CDR1 is MNHEY, CDR2 SVGAGI, per germline. The CDR3 extends over 12 amino acids. V lost 7 bases and J lost 7, with 13 bases in between. The DNA for the CDR3 is TGTGCCAGCAAACCTAGGGGGAGTGGCTACACCTTC. Translation: CASKPRGSGYTF.

This rearrangement joins TRBV3-1 (or the pseudogene TRBV3-2) to TRBJ2-2; D not resolved. Per germline, CDR1 LGHDT and CDR2 YNNKEL (reference sequence). Trimming removed 2 bases from V and 8 bases from J, with 6 bases in between. This CDR3 is built from 12 residues. The CDR3 region has the DNA TGTGCCAGCAGCCAAACCGAGGGGGAGCTGTTTTTT. Translating gives CASSQTEGELFF.

This sequence joins TRBV28 and TRBJ1-3; 8 nucleotides match TRBD1. This CDR3 spans 19 amino acids. The V gene end was trimmed by 1 base and the J gene end by 0 bases; junction bases not matched to a gene: 11. Germline-derived CDR1 and CDR2 are MDHEN and SYDVKM. The CDR3 DNA sequence: TGTGCCAGCAGTTTATACGGGATGGGACAGGCCCTCTCTGGAAACACCATATATTTT. Its protein product is CASSLYGMGQALSGNTIYF.

The rearrangement links TRBV5-1 to TRBJ2-5, with 13 positions matching TRBD2. V lost 4 bases to trimming and J lost 3 bases; unmatched junction nucleotides: 3. CDR1 and CDR2 from the germline V gene are SGHRS and YFSETQ. This CDR3 is 15 amino acids long. The CDR3: CASSRGTSGKETQYF. The CDR3 DNA reads as TGCGCCAGCAGCAGAGGGACTAGCGGGAAAGAGACCCAGTACTTC.

This chain connects TRBV6-5 to TRBJ2-7, with a possible D match to TRBD1 (5 bases). The CDR3 extends over 15 amino acids. The V end lost 1 base, the J end lost 5 bases, and 15 bases lay between the germline ends. Germline-derived CDR1 and CDR2 are MNHEY and SVGAGI. Here the CDR3 reads CASSYYRSPGDEQYF. The CDR3 nucleotides are TGTGCCAGCAGTTACTACAGGTCCCCTGGCGACGAGCAGTACTTC.

The chain couples TRBV28 to TRBJ2-7, with D maybe TRBD2 (6 bases). This CDR3 has 11 amino acids. Germline-derived CDR1 and CDR2 are MDHEN and SYDVKM. Trimming removed 5 bases at V and 10 bases at J, with 12 bases between. CDR3 nucleotides: TGTGCCAGCAGTGAAACTAGCATCCAGTACTTC. Protein: CASSETSIQYF.

The chain couples TRBV7-3 to TRBJ1-3; 9 nucleotides line up with TRBD1. V shed 5 bases, J shed 6 bases, and the junction held 11 bases outside the gene matches. CDR1 is SGHTA, CDR2 FQGTGA, per germline. The CDR3 has 16 residues. CDR3 loop: CASSPTGGKFENTIYF. The DNA of the CDR3 is TGTGCCAGCAGCCCGACAGGGGGGAAGTTCGAAAACACCATATATTTT.

This chain joins TRBV9 and TRBJ2-1; 8 bases agree with TRBD1. CDR1 and CDR2 (germline): SGDLS, YYNGEE. The CDR3 has 17 residues. V lost 0 bases to trimming and J lost 0 bases; unmatched junction nucleotides: 5. CDR3 sequence: CASSVGTGSSSYNEQFF. The CDR3 bases are TGTGCCAGCAGCGTAGGGACAGGGAGTAGCTCCTACAATGAGCAGTTCTTC.

This chain links TRBV15 with TRBJ1-6; 7 positions match TRBD1. Per the germline V gene, CDR1 is LNHNV and CDR2 is YYDKDF (reference sequence). The CDR3 extends over 14 amino acids. V shed 5 bases and J 10 bases; nucleotides not matched to a gene: 8. The CDR3, as DNA: TGTGCCACCAGCTTCAGACAGGGAGGCTCACCCCTCCACTTT. Translation: CATSFRQGGSPLHF.

This rearrangement joins TRBV6-5 to TRBJ1-4, with D hard to call. Germline V CDR1 and CDR2: MNHEY, SVGAGI. The V end lost 0 bases, the J end lost 8 bases, and 13 bases lay between the germline ends. This CDR3 has 15 residues. The CDR3: CASSYSTGLWEKLFF. CDR3 in DNA: TGTGCCAGCAGTTACTCGACGGGGTTATGGGAAAAACTGTTTTTT.